A selection of T cell receptor beta chains follows, all from one sample in a study of control samples from healthy donors and cancer patients. The assay was immunoSEQ multiplex PCR, and TCRdb's table has in-frame clones only and misses some. The sample consists of around 120,000 clones, approximately 94% of them appearing once. The sample consisted of PBMCs. The origin of the receptors is a man aged 45 to 65 with head and neck cancer. Both conserved end residues are trimmed from each CDR3. Each record gives: D gene, V gene, CDR3 protein. D genes are given only for firm matches.

NA | TRBV6-6 | ASSQPNQPQH
TRBD1 | TRBV2 | ASSELQGDQPQH
TRBD1 | TRBV27 | ASSRRGQGRRRGYT
NA | TRBV3-1/TRBV3-2 | ASSQAGAGKGDEQF
TRBD2 | TRBV7-3 | ASSKSGGAYNEQF
NA | TRBV29-1 | SVSRDGGYT
TRBD1 | TRBV7-9 | ASSYGQGRQEKLF
NA | TRBV19 | ASSMTVGSYEQY
NA | TRBV14 | ASSREIYTEAF
NA | TRBV7-2 | ASSSQTYGYT
TRBD1 | TRBV3-1/TRBV3-2 | ASRRTGVGETQY
TRBD1 | TRBV7-2 | ASSPGARGSPYEQY
NA | TRBV6-5 | ASSRLGNEQF
NA | TRBV25-1 | ATEGASGRFQY
NA | TRBV30 | AWSVHAGFGYT
NA | TRBV30 | AWSVLYSNQPQH
NA | TRBV7-9 | ASSPIRTTKNIQY
NA | TRBV7-2 | ASSLSGTARNGYT
NA | TRBV18 | ASSPPLVAGGGELF
NA | TRBV6-2/TRBV6-3 | ASSYPGRSGELF
NA | TRBV18 | ASSPKAGDQPQH
TRBD2 | TRBV9 | ASSGTLGQGVPSGGRDTQY
TRBD2 | TRBV7-2 | ASSLGGGGGSYEQY
TRBD2 | TRBV7-3 | ASSLGGGGTDTQY
NA | TRBV5-1 | ASRGGQIFTDTQY
NA | TRBV24-1 | ATSDASIPNEQF
NA | TRBV5-5 | ASSSTGSNQPQH
NA | TRBV7-2 | ASSSGRRRAYEQY
TRBD2 | TRBV11-3 | ASSSGLAGGNEQF
NA | TRBV30 | AWSEGGANSPLH
NA | TRBV28 | ASSFGGDDYGYT
TRBD2 | TRBV28 | ASRPALSGGAADTQY
NA | TRBV1 | TSSQDVAIWF
TRBD2 | TRBV28 | ASSPGGETQY
NA | TRBV12-3/TRBV12-4 | ASSSGLGGYT
NA | TRBV19 | ASRYSSSYNEQF
TRBD1 | TRBV29-1 | SSWGQTTDTQY
NA | TRBV5-4 | ASSLGGRLYEQY
TRBD1 | TRBV6-5 | ASRTLDRGAPQH
NA | TRBV7-2 | ASSLTSPPGELF
TRBD1 | TRBV29-1 | SVEEGTGGRGYT
NA | TRBV10-3 | AISIGTYLTDTQY
NA | TRBV4-1 | ASSQDLGLGLRFGNTIY
TRBD1 | TRBV28 | ASSGRQGGYYGYT
NA | TRBV7-2 | ASMLVGLQYEQY
TRBD2 | TRBV19 | ASRPSGGAYTQY
TRBD1 | TRBV27 | ASPWREGACGNTIY
NA | TRBV18 | ASSGTGQQPQH
NA | TRBV7-9 | ASSLGVGVGDTEAF
NA | TRBV9 | ASSGGAGVLNEKLF
NA | TRBV5-6 | ASSLTASNSRF
NA | TRBV6-6 | ASSLPSGRRVPYSNQPQH
NA | TRBV13 | ASSASTTLDVSYNEQF
NA | TRBV7-9 | ASSLSGGTSTDTQY
NA | TRBV2 | ASSPFYEQY
NA | TRBV5-8 | ASSSVTRDREEETQY
NA | TRBV7-9 | ASASAAFYEQY
NA | TRBV28 | ASCRGRAYQPQH
NA | TRBV5-1 | ASTPGQLGDTQY
NA | TRBV6-5 | ASSSPGAGYEQY